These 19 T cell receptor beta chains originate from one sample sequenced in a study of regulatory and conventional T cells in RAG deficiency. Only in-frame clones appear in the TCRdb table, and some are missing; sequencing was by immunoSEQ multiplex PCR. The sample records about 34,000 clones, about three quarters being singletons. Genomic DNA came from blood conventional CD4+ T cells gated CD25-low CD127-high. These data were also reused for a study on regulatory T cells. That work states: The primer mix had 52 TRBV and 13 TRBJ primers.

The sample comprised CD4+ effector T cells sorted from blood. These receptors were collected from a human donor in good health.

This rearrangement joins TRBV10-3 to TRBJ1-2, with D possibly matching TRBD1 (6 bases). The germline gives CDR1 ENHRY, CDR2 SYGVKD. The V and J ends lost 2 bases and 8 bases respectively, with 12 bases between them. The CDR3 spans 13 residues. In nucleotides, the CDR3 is TGTGCCATCAGTGAGGGGGGGCGGGAAGGCTACACCTTC. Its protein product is CAISEGGREGYTF.

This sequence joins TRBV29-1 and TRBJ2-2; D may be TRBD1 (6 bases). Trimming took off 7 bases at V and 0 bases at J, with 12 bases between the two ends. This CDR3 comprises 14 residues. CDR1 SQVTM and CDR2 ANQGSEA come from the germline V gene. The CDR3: CSASDSPNTGELFF. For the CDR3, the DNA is TGCAGCGCCTCGGACAGTCCGAACACCGGGGAGCTGTTTTTT.

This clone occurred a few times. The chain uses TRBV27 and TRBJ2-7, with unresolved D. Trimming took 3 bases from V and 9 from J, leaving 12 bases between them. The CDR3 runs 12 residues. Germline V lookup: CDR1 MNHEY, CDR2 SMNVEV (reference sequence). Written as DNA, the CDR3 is TGTGCCAGCAGTTTTCTCCCCTCCGGGCAGTACTTC. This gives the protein CASSFLPSGQYF.

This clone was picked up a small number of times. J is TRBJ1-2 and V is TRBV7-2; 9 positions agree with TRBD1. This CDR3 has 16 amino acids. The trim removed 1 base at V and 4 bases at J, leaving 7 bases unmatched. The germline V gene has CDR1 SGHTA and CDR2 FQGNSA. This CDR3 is CASSLEGQGWGYGYTF. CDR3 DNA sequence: TGTGCCAGCAGCTTAGAGGGACAGGGCTGGGGCTATGGCTACACCTTC.

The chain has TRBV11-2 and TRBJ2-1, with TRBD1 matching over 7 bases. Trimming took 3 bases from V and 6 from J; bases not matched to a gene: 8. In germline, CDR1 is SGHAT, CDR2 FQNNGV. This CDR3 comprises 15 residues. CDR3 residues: CASSLRLTGTNEQFF. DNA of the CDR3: TGTGCCAGCAGCTTGAGACTGACAGGGACCAATGAGCAGTTCTTC.

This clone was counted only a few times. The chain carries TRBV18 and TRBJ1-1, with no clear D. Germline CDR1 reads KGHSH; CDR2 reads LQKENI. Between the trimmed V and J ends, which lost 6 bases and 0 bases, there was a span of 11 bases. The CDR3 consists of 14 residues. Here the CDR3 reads CASSLRSMNTEAFF. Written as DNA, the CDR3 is TGTGCCAGCTCCCTTCGTTCTATGAACACTGAAGCTTTCTTT. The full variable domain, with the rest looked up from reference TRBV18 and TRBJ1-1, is NAGVMQNPRHLVRRRGQEARLRCSPMKGHSHVYWYRQLPEEGLKFMVYLQKENIIDESGMPKERFSAEFPKEGPSILRIQQVVRGDSAAYFCASSLRSMNTEAFFGQGTRLTVV.

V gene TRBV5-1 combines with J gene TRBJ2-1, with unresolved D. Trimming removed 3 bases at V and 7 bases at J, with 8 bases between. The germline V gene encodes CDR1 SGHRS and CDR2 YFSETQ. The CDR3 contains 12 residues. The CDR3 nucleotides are TGCGCCAGCAGCTCCGACCTAAATGAGCAGTTCTTC. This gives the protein CASSSDLNEQFF.

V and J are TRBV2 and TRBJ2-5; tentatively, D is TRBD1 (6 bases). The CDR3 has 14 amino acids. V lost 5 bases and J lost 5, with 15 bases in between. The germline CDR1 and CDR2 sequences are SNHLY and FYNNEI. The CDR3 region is CASSLGGFGETQYF. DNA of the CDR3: TGTGCCAGCAGTCTAGGGGGTTTCGGGGAGACCCAGTACTTC. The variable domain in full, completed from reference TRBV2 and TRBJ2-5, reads EPEVTQTPSHQVTQMGQEVILRCVPISNHLYFYWYRQILGQKVEFLVSFYNNEISEKSEIFDDQFSVERPDGSNFTLKIRSTKLEDSAMYFCASSLGGFGETQYFGPGTRLLVL.

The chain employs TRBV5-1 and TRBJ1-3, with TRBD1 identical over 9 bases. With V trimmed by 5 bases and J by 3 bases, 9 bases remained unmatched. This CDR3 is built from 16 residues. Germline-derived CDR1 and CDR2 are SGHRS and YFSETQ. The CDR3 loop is CASSRRTGVYGNTIYF. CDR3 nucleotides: TGCGCCAGCAGTCGACGGACAGGGGTATATGGAAACACCATATATTTT.

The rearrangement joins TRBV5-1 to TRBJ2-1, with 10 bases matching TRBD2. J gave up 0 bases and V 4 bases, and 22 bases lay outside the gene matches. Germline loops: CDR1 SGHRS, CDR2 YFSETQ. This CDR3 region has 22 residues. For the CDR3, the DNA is TGCGCCAGCAGCCCTTCCTACGTTATAGCGGGGGGCACCGTGAGCTCCTACAATGAGCAGTTCTTC. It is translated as CASSPSYVIAGGTVSSYNEQFF.

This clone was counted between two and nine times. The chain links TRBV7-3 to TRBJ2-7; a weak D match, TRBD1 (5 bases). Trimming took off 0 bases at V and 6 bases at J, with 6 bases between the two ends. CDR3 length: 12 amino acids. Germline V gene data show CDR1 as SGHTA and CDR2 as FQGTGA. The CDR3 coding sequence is TGTGCCAGCAGCTTAACAGGGGTCGAGCAGTACTTC. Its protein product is CASSLTGVEQYF.

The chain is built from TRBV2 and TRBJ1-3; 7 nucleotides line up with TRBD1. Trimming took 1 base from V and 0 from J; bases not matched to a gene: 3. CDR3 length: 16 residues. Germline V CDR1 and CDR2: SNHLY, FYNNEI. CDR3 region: CASSEGRGFSGNTIYF. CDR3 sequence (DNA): TGTGCCAGCAGTGAAGGCAGGGGGTTCTCTGGAAACACCATATATTTT. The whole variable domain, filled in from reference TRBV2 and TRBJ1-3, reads EPEVTQTPSHQVTQMGQEVILRCVPISNHLYFYWYRQILGQKVEFLVSFYNNEISEKSEIFDDQFSVERPDGSNFTLKIRSTKLEDSAMYFCASSEGRGFSGNTIYFGEGSWLTVV.

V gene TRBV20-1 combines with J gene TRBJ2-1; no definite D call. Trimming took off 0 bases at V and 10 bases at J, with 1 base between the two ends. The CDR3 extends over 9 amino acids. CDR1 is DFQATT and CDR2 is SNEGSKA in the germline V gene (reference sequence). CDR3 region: CSAREEQFF. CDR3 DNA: TGCAGTGCTAGAGAGGAGCAGTTCTTC.

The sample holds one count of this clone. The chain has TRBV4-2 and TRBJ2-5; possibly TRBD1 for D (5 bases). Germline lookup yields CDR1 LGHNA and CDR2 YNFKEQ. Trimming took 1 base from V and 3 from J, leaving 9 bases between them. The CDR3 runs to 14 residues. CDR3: CASSQAGHKETQYF. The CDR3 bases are TGTGCCAGCAGCCAAGCAGGACATAAAGAGACCCAGTACTTC.

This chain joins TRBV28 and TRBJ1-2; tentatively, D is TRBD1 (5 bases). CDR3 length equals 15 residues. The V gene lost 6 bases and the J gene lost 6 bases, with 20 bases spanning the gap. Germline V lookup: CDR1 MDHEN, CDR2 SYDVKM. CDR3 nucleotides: TGTGCCAGCAGCCCCGCCCCAATAGGGGTAAATGGCTACACCTTC. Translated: CASSPAPIGVNGYTF.

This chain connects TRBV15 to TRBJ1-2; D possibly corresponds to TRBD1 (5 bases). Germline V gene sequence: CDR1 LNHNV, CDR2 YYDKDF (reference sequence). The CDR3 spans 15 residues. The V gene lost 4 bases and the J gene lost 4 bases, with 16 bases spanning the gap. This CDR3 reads CATSKDSEHLYGYTF. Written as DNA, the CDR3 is TGTGCCACCAGCAAAGACAGCGAACACCTCTATGGCTACACCTTC. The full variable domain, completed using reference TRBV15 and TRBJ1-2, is DAMVIQNPRYQVTQFGKPVTLSCSQTLNHNVMYWYQQKSSQAPKLLFHYYDKDFNNEADTPDNFQSRRPNTSFCFLDIRSPGLGDTAMYLCATSKDSEHLYGYTFGSGTRLTVV.

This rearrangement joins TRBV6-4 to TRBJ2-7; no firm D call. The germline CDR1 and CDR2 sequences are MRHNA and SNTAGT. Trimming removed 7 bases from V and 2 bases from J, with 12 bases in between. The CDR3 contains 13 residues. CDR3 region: CASIVPPTYEQYF. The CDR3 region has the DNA TGTGCCAGCATCGTGCCGCCCACCTACGAGCAGTACTTC.

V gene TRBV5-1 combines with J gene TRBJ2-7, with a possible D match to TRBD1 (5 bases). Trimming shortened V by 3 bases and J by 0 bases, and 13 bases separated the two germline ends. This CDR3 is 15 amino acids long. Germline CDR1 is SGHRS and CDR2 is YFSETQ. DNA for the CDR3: TGCGCCAGCAGCTGGGGCCACCAGAGCTCCTACGAGCAGTACTTC. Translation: CASSWGHQSSYEQYF.

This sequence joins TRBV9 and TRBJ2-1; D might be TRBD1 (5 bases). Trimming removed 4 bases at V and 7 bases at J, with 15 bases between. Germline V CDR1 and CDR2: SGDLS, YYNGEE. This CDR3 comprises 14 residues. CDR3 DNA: TGTGCCAGCAGCTCGAGACAGAGAGCAAATGAGCAGTTCTTC. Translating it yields CASSSRQRANEQFF.